This T cell receptor beta chain is from a study of T cell responses to AZD1222 COVID-19 vaccine. Overall study findings and caveats: Variant regions that are unmutated are reportedly the target of nearly half of spike-specific TCRs. Seropositive at baseline were only a handful of AZD1222 recipients. It should be noted that donors were predominantly white British and more often female, and clonal diversity was possibly underestimated.

A remark on this clone: Its antigen remains unknown.

V trimming: 6 bases; J trimming: 4 bases; junction bases outside the gene matches: 4. The germline V gene has CDR1 LNHDA and CDR2 SQIVND (reference sequence). The CDR3 covers 13 residues. Whether given at about 4 or about 12 weeks, second doses were pooled. Data came from immunoSEQ multiplex PCR; TCRdb stores just in-frame clones and leaves some out. The data show about 66,000 clones, about 80% seen once. The sequences come from peripheral blood, collected 28 days after the second AZD1222 dose. The chain is built from TRBV19 and TRBJ2-5, with 8 bases identical to TRBD2. This clonotype was obtained from an adult who received the AZD1222 COVID-19 vaccine. This chain's CDR3 is CASSGGAGETQYF. For the CDR3, the DNA is TGTGCCAGTAGCGGGGGGGCCGGAGAGACCCAGTACTTC.